This is a list of T cell receptor beta chains from one sample in a study of blood T cell repertoires in COVID-19. Here immunoSEQ multiplex PCR was the method, and the copy in TCRdb shows in-frame clones only, minus some. The data show roughly 290,000 clones, over 75% seen once. Sequencing was done on a sample of PBMCs or T cells enriched from blood (not recorded which). The source of these receptors is a woman under 40 who had recovered from COVID-19. CDR3s include the opening cysteine and the closing phenylalanine or tryptophan. Some rows have no size entry. The others give once, few or many, or a class for an expanded clone.

clone_size: -; v_call: TRBV15; cdr3_aa: CATSRAAEGAEQYF
clone_size: -; v_call: TRBV28; cdr3_aa: CASRDRAPPYGYTF
clone_size: -; v_call: TRBV6-5; cdr3_aa: CASTTLAGGRNEQFF
clone_size: -; v_call: TRBV3-1/TRBV3-2; cdr3_aa: CASRRRENTEAFF
clone_size: -; v_call: TRBV5-1; cdr3_aa: CASSYSDTYNEQFF
clone_size: -; v_call: TRBV18; cdr3_aa: CASSRDREGYTF
clone_size: -; v_call: TRBV28; cdr3_aa: CASSLADRNEKLFF
clone_size: -; v_call: TRBV15; cdr3_aa: CATSKGLAGSYEQYF
clone_size: once; v_call: TRBV30; cdr3_aa: CASQIPGGASYTF
clone_size: -; v_call: TRBV29-1; cdr3_aa: CSAEGQGTYNEQFF
clone_size: -; v_call: TRBV5-4; cdr3_aa: CASSLDSMNTEAFF
clone_size: -; v_call: TRBV5-4; cdr3_aa: CASSLWQLNTEAFF
clone_size: once; v_call: TRBV9; cdr3_aa: CASSPYTGDTEAFF
clone_size: -; v_call: TRBV15; cdr3_aa: CAIQGLQTQYF
clone_size: -; v_call: TRBV10-1; cdr3_aa: CASSESGESSYEQYF
clone_size: -; v_call: TRBV18; cdr3_aa: CASSPGGGNTEAFF
clone_size: -; v_call: TRBV5-6; cdr3_aa: CASSWGQGVREQYF
clone_size: -; v_call: TRBV7-8; cdr3_aa: CASSPPGGSYGYTF
clone_size: -; v_call: TRBV28; cdr3_aa: CASHAMGRQPQHF
clone_size: -; v_call: TRBV5-1; cdr3_aa: CASSRTGGAYNEQFF
clone_size: few; v_call: TRBV30; cdr3_aa: CAWSVRGQYEQYF
clone_size: -; v_call: TRBV4-1; cdr3_aa: CASSQVETGSSYEQYF
clone_size: -; v_call: TRBV30; cdr3_aa: CAWSVTGYGYTF
clone_size: -; v_call: TRBV28; cdr3_aa: CASSLLGTSGGDGKNIQYF
clone_size: once; v_call: TRBV6-4; cdr3_aa: CASSDRGGSPLHF
clone_size: -; v_call: TRBV19; cdr3_aa: CASNIRGAANYGYTF
clone_size: -; v_call: TRBV29-1; cdr3_aa: CSVGPSTDTQYF
clone_size: -; v_call: TRBV6-6; cdr3_aa: CASSSPKSSGNTIYF
clone_size: -; v_call: TRBV5-4; cdr3_aa: CASSFLTSRGPTNEKLFF